A selection of T cell receptor beta chains follows, all from one sample in a study of CD8+ T cells in alopecia areata. TCRdb's table, derived via immunoSEQ multiplex PCR, lists solely in-frame clones and lacks some. Among some 200,000 clones listed, roughly 50% were seen once. The sample was CD8+ T cells sorted from blood, taken at week 24, from a patient treated with tofacitinib. These receptors all come from a human donor with alopecia areata. Both conserved end residues are part of each CDR3. D genes are given only for firm matches. Clone size is shown for a subset of rows, as once, few, many or a class of expanded clone.

d_gene: NA; j_gene: TRBJ2-6; v_gene: TRBV6-5; abundance: few; CDR3nt: TGTGCCATCGGGACGGGTGATTCTGGGGCCAACGTCCTGACTTTC; CDR3aa: CAIGTGDSGANVLTF
d_gene: NA; j_gene: TRBJ1-2; v_gene: TRBV29-1; abundance: once; CDR3nt: TGCAGCGTTGAGGACAGATCCTATGGCTACACCTTC; CDR3aa: CSVEDRSYGYTF
d_gene: NA; j_gene: TRBJ1-2; v_gene: TRBV7-9; abundance: NA; CDR3nt: TGTGCCAGCGGAGGTTCGGGGAACTATGGCTACACCTTC; CDR3aa: CASGGSGNYGYTF
d_gene: NA; j_gene: TRBJ2-3; v_gene: TRBV9; abundance: NA; CDR3nt: TGTGCCAGCAGCGTAGCGGGAGCTAGCACAGATACGCAGTATTTT; CDR3aa: CASSVAGASTDTQYF
d_gene: NA; j_gene: TRBJ1-4; v_gene: TRBV9; abundance: NA; CDR3nt: TGTGCCAGCAGCGTAGGAGGAACAACTAATGAAAAACTGTTTTTT; CDR3aa: CASSVGGTTNEKLFF
d_gene: NA; j_gene: TRBJ2-1; v_gene: TRBV10-2; abundance: NA; CDR3nt: TGCGCCATTATGAGGGGCAATGAGCAGTTCTTC; CDR3aa: CAIMRGNEQFF
d_gene: TRBD2; j_gene: TRBJ2-7; v_gene: TRBV29-1; abundance: few; CDR3nt: TGCAGCGTTGATGCGGCGGGGGGTCCCTACGAGCAGTACTTC; CDR3aa: CSVDAAGGPYEQYF
d_gene: NA; j_gene: TRBJ1-3; v_gene: TRBV13; abundance: NA; CDR3nt: TGTGCCAGCAGCCCAAGGGGAGGGGGAAACACCATATATTTT; CDR3aa: CASSPRGGGNTIYF
d_gene: TRBD1; j_gene: TRBJ2-7; v_gene: TRBV9; abundance: NA; CDR3nt: TGTGCCAGCAGCCTCCGGACAGGGGAGTACGAGCAGTACTTC; CDR3aa: CASSLRTGEYEQYF
d_gene: NA; j_gene: TRBJ1-5; v_gene: TRBV29-1; abundance: NA; CDR3nt: TGCAGCGTTGAAGACCGACCCTCGACAGGACGGAATCAGCCCCAGCATTTT; CDR3aa: CSVEDRPSTGRNQPQHF
d_gene: NA; j_gene: TRBJ1-2; v_gene: TRBV7-9; abundance: few; CDR3nt: TGTGCCAGCAGCTTAGGTGGTGGCTACACCTTC; CDR3aa: CASSLGGGYTF
d_gene: TRBD1; j_gene: TRBJ1-5; v_gene: TRBV27; abundance: NA; CDR3nt: TGTGCCAGCAGTCACCAGGGGGATCAGCCCCAGCATTTT; CDR3aa: CASSHQGDQPQHF
d_gene: NA; j_gene: TRBJ1-1; v_gene: TRBV5-1; abundance: few; CDR3nt: TGCGCCAGCAGCTTGGAACAGGGAGGGGCTGAAGCTTTCTTT; CDR3aa: CASSLEQGGAEAFF
d_gene: TRBD2; j_gene: TRBJ2-1; v_gene: TRBV7-8; abundance: few; CDR3nt: TGTGCCAGCAGCTTTAGACCACGGGGGGGCCGGCACAATGAGCAGTTCTTC; CDR3aa: CASSFRPRGGRHNEQFF
d_gene: TRBD1; j_gene: TRBJ2-6; v_gene: TRBV5-1; abundance: once; CDR3nt: TGCGCCAGCAGCTTGAGGGACAGCTCGAGCTCTGGGGCCAACGTCCTGACTTTC; CDR3aa: CASSLRDSSSSGANVLTF
d_gene: NA; j_gene: TRBJ2-6; v_gene: TRBV2; abundance: few; CDR3nt: TGTGCCAGCAAAGACAGTCCCGGGGCCAACGTCCTGACTTTC; CDR3aa: CASKDSPGANVLTF
d_gene: NA; j_gene: TRBJ2-3; v_gene: TRBV5-1; abundance: few; CDR3nt: TGCGCCAGCAGCTTGGGAGACGGAAACACAGATACGCAGTATTTT; CDR3aa: CASSLGDGNTDTQYF
d_gene: NA; j_gene: TRBJ2-7; v_gene: TRBV27; abundance: few; CDR3nt: TGTGCCAGCAGTTTGGGGCTAGGAGTAGAAGAGCAGTACTTC; CDR3aa: CASSLGLGVEEQYF
d_gene: TRBD1; j_gene: TRBJ2-5; v_gene: TRBV5-1; abundance: few; CDR3nt: TGCGCCAGCAGCCTATCGACAGGGGAACAAGAGACCCAGTACTTC; CDR3aa: CASSLSTGEQETQYF
d_gene: TRBD1; j_gene: TRBJ1-1; v_gene: TRBV30; abundance: NA; CDR3nt: TGTGCCTGTACGGGACAGGCTCCCCTTGAAGCTTTCTTT; CDR3aa: CACTGQAPLEAFF
d_gene: TRBD1; j_gene: TRBJ2-2; v_gene: TRBV15; abundance: NA; CDR3nt: TGTGCCACCAGCAGAGAAAGGACAGGGGGTGACGGGGAGCTGTTTTTT; CDR3aa: CATSRERTGGDGELFF
d_gene: TRBD1; j_gene: TRBJ2-5; v_gene: TRBV19; abundance: NA; CDR3nt: TGTGCCAGTAGTTCTTGGGACAGGGAAGAGACCCAGTACTTC; CDR3aa: CASSSWDREETQYF
d_gene: NA; j_gene: TRBJ2-7; v_gene: TRBV30; abundance: NA; CDR3nt: TGTGCCTGGAGTGTCTATGGGGTCGAGCAGTACTTC; CDR3aa: CAWSVYGVEQYF
d_gene: NA; j_gene: TRBJ2-7; v_gene: TRBV28; abundance: NA; CDR3nt: TGTGCCAGCAGTGCCCCCCGCGGGATTTCCTACGAGCAGTACTTC; CDR3aa: CASSAPRGISYEQYF
d_gene: NA; j_gene: TRBJ2-7; v_gene: TRBV2; abundance: once; CDR3nt: TGTGCCAGCAGGGGTACAGCACCCTACGAGCAGTACTTC; CDR3aa: CASRGTAPYEQYF
d_gene: TRBD1; j_gene: TRBJ2-2; v_gene: TRBV30; abundance: few; CDR3nt: TGTGCCTGGAGTGTCGGCCTTCCGAGACAGGGAAAGAACACCGGGGAGCTGTTTTTT; CDR3aa: CAWSVGLPRQGKNTGELFF